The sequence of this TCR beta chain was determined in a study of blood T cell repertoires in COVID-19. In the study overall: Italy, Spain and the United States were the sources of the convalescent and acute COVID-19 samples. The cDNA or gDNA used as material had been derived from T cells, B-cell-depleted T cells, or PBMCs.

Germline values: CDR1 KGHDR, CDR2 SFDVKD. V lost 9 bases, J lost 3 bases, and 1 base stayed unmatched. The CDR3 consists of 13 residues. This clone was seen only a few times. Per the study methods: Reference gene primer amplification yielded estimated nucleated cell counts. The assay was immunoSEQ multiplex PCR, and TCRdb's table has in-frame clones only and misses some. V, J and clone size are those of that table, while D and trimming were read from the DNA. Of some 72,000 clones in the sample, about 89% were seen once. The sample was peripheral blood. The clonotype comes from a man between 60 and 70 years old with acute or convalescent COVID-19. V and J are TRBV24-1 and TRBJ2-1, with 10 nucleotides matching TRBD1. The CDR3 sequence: CATWDRGYNEQFF. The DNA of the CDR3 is TGTGCCACCTGGGACAGGGGCTACAATGAGCAGTTCTTC.